The text below deals with one T cell receptor (beta chain). Its antigen remains unknown. An end of the junction differs from the germline gene, which may be a read error. The data were taken from a study of circulating CD8 cells and anti-PD-1 response in melanoma. Each library started from around 14 ng of total RNA using the QIAseq Immune Repertoire TCR panel. TCRdb re-analysed the reads in MiXCR, keeping a single row per CDR3 protein. The sample has about 810 distinct CDR3 sequences, 7.4% seen once. From live CD3+CD8+TCRalphabeta+ cells, four PD-1 and/or TIGIT subsets were sorted. General study findings and limits: Generally, no replicate experiments were performed. Clonotype sharing was highest between DPOS and TIGIT subsets. Only baseline and M1 samples entered the published repertoire comparisons.

This CDR3 comprises 15 residues. Germline V CDR1 and CDR2: LNHDA, SQIVND (reference sequence). The chain is built from TRBV19 and TRBJ1-2; TRBD1 matches 10 bases. The TCR originated in a human donor with melanoma. Sequenced material: CD8+ T cells from PBMCs, taken at baseline or after one month of anti-PD-1 therapy (not recorded which). CDR3 DNA: TGTGCCAGTAGTATATCGGGACAGGGGCCCTATGGCTATACCTTC. Translated, it gives CASSISGQGPYGYTF.